The clone carrying this T cell receptor (beta chain) was picked up a small number of times. V was pared by 5 bases and J by 1 base, with 12 bases between. This CDR3 is 15 amino acids long. Germline CDR1 and CDR2: SGHTA and FQGNSA. The data derive from a study of T cells after yellow fever vaccination. One entry per CDR3 protein results from TCRdb running MiXCR on the 5' RACE reads. The data hold roughly 520,000 distinct CDR3 sequences, with 21% observed a single time. This chain joins TRBV7-2 and TRBJ1-3; maybe TRBD1 (6 bases). The clonotype was recovered from a young man who received the YFV17D yellow fever vaccine. This specimen was PBMCs, taken roughly 23 days after the first yellow fever vaccination. CDR3 sequence: CASSATGFSGNTIYF. The CDR3 DNA reads as TGTGCCAGCAGCGCTACAGGGTTTTCTGGAAACACCATATATTTT.